Listed here are 24 T cell receptor beta chains from one sample, sequenced in a study of vaccination and CD4 T cells after COVID-19. Indicated treatment: approximately 11-day PBMC culture with coronavirus spike peptide pools or control peptides (ViraFEST assay). Antigen specificity for these receptors is unknown. With the Oncomine TCR Beta short-read assay, DNA from cultured CD4+ T cells was sequenced. TCRdb itself ran the PCR reads through MiXCR, one entry per CDR3 protein. The table shows more than 20,000 distinct CDR3 sequences, with 66% occurring only once. Sequencing was carried out using CD4+ T cells from blood, cultured in vitro. The receptors were gathered from a human donor who had recovered from COVID-19.

The chain uses TRBV25-1 and TRBJ1-6, with D tentatively TRBD1 (6 bases). CDR1 and CDR2 from the germline V gene are MGHDK and SYGVNS. CDR3 size: 15 residues. Trimming removed 1 base from V and 8 bases from J, with 12 bases in between. CDR3 loop: CASSELGGKDSPLHF. As DNA, the CDR3 is TGTGCCAGCAGTGAATTGGGGGGCAAGGATTCACCCCTCCACTTT.

The chain is built from TRBV15 and TRBJ1-5; 10 bases match TRBD1. CDR1 is LNHNV, CDR2 YYDKDF, per germline (reference sequence). The ends lost 3 bases at V and 1 base at J; junction bases unmatched: 3. This CDR3 is 16 amino acids long. The CDR3 bases are TGTGCCACCAGCAGGGACAGGGGGAGAAGCAATCAGCCCCAGCATTTT. Translating it yields CATSRDRGRSNQPQHF.

V is TRBV27 and J is TRBJ2-1; TRBD2 matches at 8 bases. The germline V gene encodes CDR1 MNHEY and CDR2 SMNVEV (reference sequence). The CDR3 is made up of 15 amino acids. Germline trimming cut 4 bases from V and 7 bases from J; bases unmatched to any gene: 9. The CDR3 coding sequence is TGTGCCAGCAGTTGGGGACTAGGGATAAAGAATGAGCAGTTCTTC. This translates into CASSWGLGIKNEQFF.

The chain is built from TRBV30 and TRBJ1-5; no definite D call. Germline V CDR1 and CDR2: GTSNPN, SVGIG (reference sequence). CDR3 size: 14 residues. The germline V and J ends were trimmed by 2 bases and 3 bases, with 11 bases remaining between them. In DNA form, the CDR3 reads TGTGCCTGGAGTCCCGGAGGCCTCAATCAGCCCCAGCATTTT. This codes for CAWSPGGLNQPQHF.

The chain recombines TRBV20-1 with TRBJ1-4; tentative D call: TRBD1 (5 bases). V was pared by 1 base and J by 13 bases, with 10 bases between. CDR3 length equals 11 residues. Germline values: CDR1 DFQATT, CDR2 SNEGSKA (reference sequence). The CDR3 nucleotides are TGCAGTGCTAGAGTTGGGGCGGGACTGTTTTTT. This gives the protein CSARVGAGLFF.

This sequence joins TRBV18 and TRBJ2-7, with TRBD1 matching 9 bases. V lost 3 bases and J lost 3; bases outside the gene matches: 3. The CDR3 runs 14 residues. Germline assignment: CDR1 KGHSH and CDR2 LQKENI. The CDR3 is CASSPGQGFYEQYF. The CDR3 DNA reads as TGTGCCAGCTCACCCGGACAGGGGTTCTACGAGCAGTACTTC.

The J gene is TRBJ2-7, the V gene TRBV19, with 7 positions matching TRBD1. Germline assignment: CDR1 LNHDA and CDR2 SQIVND (reference sequence). There are 14 residues in the CDR3. The ends lost 8 bases at V and 2 bases at J; junction bases unmatched: 9. In nucleotides, the CDR3 is TGTGCCAGTGGACCGACAGGGAGCCCCTACGAGCAGTACTTC. Residues: CASGPTGSPYEQYF.

This clonotype showed up just a few times. The chain combines TRBV7-8 with TRBJ1-3, with a possible D match to TRBD1 (6 bases). V was trimmed by 5 bases and J by 3 bases, leaving 17 bases between them. CDR3 size: 16 residues. CDR1 is SGHVS, CDR2 FQNEAQ, per germline. The CDR3 here is CASSQDSGFLGNTIYF. Here the CDR3 DNA reads TGTGCCAGCAGCCAGGACAGCGGCTTCCTTGGAAACACCATATATTTT. The variable domain in full, completed from reference TRBV7-8 and TRBJ1-3, reads GAGVSQSPRYKVAKRGQDVALRCDPISGHVSLFWYQQALGQGPEFLTYFQNEAQLDKSGLPSDRFFAERPEGSVSTLKIQRTQQEDSAVYLCASSQDSGFLGNTIYFGEGSWLTVV.

The V call is TRBV20-1, the J call TRBJ1-2; D remains ambiguous. Trimming removed 4 bases from V and 3 bases from J, with 12 bases in between. The CDR3 length is 13 residues. Germline lookup yields CDR1 DFQATT and CDR2 SNEGSKA (reference sequence). CDR3 bases: TGCAGTGCTACCGCAAGGCTTGACTATGGCTACACCTTC. This translates into CSATARLDYGYTF.

The gene calls are TRBV20-1 and TRBJ2-5; TRBD2 agrees at 12 bases. The CDR3 totals 14 residues. J was trimmed by 3 bases and V by 1 base; bases with no gene match: 0. The germline V gene encodes CDR1 DFQATT and CDR2 SNEGSKA (reference sequence). The CDR3 DNA reads TGCAGTGCTAGAGGGACTAGCGGGAAAGAGACCCAGTACTTC. Residues: CSARGTSGKETQYF.

The J gene is TRBJ2-1, the V gene TRBV15; possibly TRBD1 or TRBD2 for D (5 bases each). CDR1 and CDR2 (germline): LNHNV, YYDKDF (reference sequence). The length of the CDR3 is 14 residues. V lost 3 bases to trimming and J lost 4 bases, with 10 bases between them. CDR3 DNA sequence: TGTGCCACCAGCAGGGGCAGGGAGTACAATGAGCAGTTCTTC. Translation: CATSRGREYNEQFF.

The chain recombines TRBV6-2 or TRBV6-3 with TRBJ2-7; the D gene could be TRBD1 or TRBD2 (6 bases each). Deletions cut 7 bases from V and 6 bases from J, with 19 bases between. The length of the CDR3 is 14 residues. CDR1 and CDR2 (germline): MNHEY, SVGEGT. The CDR3 sequence: CASTSGFGGFEQYF. The CDR3, as DNA: TGTGCCAGCACCTCGGGTTTCGGGGGCTTCGAGCAGTACTTC.

The chain carries TRBV9 and TRBJ2-2; the D gene is possibly TRBD2 (5 bases). Germline V CDR1 and CDR2: SGDLS, YYNGEE. The CDR3 has 15 amino acids. The V end was cut by 0 bases, the J end by 5 bases, with 11 bases between. This chain's CDR3 is CASSVGGSGTGELFF. CDR3 sequence (DNA): TGTGCCAGCAGCGTAGGCGGCTCGGGGACCGGGGAGCTGTTTTTT. The whole variable domain, remainder taken from reference TRBV9 and TRBJ2-2, is DSGVTQTPKHLITATGQRVTLRCSPRSGDLSVYWYQQSLDQGLQFLIQYYNGEERAKGNILERFSAQQFPDLHSELNLSSLELGDSALYFCASSVGGSGTGELFFGEGSRLTVL.

V is TRBV6-1 and J is TRBJ1-1, with TRBD1 as a possible D gene (5 bases). CDR1 and CDR2 (germline): MNHNS, SASEGT. V shed 6 bases and J shed 0 bases, with 11 bases lying between them. The CDR3 spans 14 residues. Here the CDR3 reads CASRRDGMNTEAFF. CDR3 nucleotide sequence: TGTGCCAGCAGGAGGGACGGAATGAACACTGAAGCTTTCTTT.

This chain links TRBV30 with TRBJ1-4, with D possibly TRBD1 on 6 matching bases. V was clipped by 2 bases and J by 8 bases, with 12 bases between them. The length of the CDR3 is 13 residues. Germline CDR1 and CDR2: GTSNPN and SVGIG (reference sequence). The CDR3 nucleotides read TGTGCCTGGAGTCGGGGGCATGGGGAAAAACTGTTTTTT. Translating it yields CAWSRGHGEKLFF. Full variable domain (remainder filled in from reference TRBV30 and TRBJ1-4): SQTIHQWPATLVQPVGSPLSLECTVEGTSNPNLYWYRQAAGRGLQLLFYSVGIGQISSEVPQNLSASRPQDRQFILSSKKLLLSDSGFYLCAWSRGHGEKLFFGSGTQLSVL.

This clonotype was observed a few times. The V gene is TRBV15, the J gene TRBJ1-1; no reliable D call. The ends were cut back, 2 bases at V and 0 bases at J, with 10 bases in the middle. Germline V CDR1 and CDR2: LNHNV, YYDKDF (reference sequence). The CDR3 has 15 amino acids. CDR3 nucleotides: TGTGCCACCAGCAGACCAGGATCCATGAACACTGAAGCTTTCTTT. This codes for CATSRPGSMNTEAFF.

V is TRBV5-6 and J is TRBJ2-1; D is possibly TRBD1 or TRBD2 (5 bases each). V shed 4 bases and J shed 9 bases, with 20 bases lying between them. This CDR3 contains 15 residues. CDR1 and CDR2 from the germline V gene are SGHDT and YYEEEE. The CDR3 is CASSVPRGRTAEQFF. The CDR3 region has the DNA TGTGCCAGCAGCGTCCCCCGGGGCCGAACGGCTGAGCAGTTCTTC.

V and J are TRBV6-2 or TRBV6-3 and TRBJ1-5; tentative D call: TRBD1 (5 bases). With 4 bases removed from V and 4 bases from J, the gap between germline ends came to 14 bases. CDR1 and CDR2 (germline): MNHEY, SVGEGT. The CDR3 totals 15 residues. CDR3: CASSFPGTLNQPQHF. CDR3 DNA sequence: TGTGCCAGCAGTTTTCCCGGGACCCTTAATCAGCCCCAGCATTTT.

The chain couples TRBV27 to TRBJ2-3; D is perhaps TRBD2 (6 bases). The CDR3 has 16 amino acids. V dropped 5 bases and J dropped 2 bases, with 17 bases sitting between them. Germline loops: CDR1 MNHEY, CDR2 SMNVEV (reference sequence). The chain's CDR3 is CASSLDLRDPTDTQYF. DNA of the CDR3: TGTGCCAGCAGTCTCGACTTGCGGGACCCCACAGATACGCAGTATTTT.

This clonotype was seen just once. This chain uses TRBV20-1 with TRBJ2-1; the D gene is possibly TRBD1 (5 bases). Trimming shortened V by 5 bases and J by 3 bases, and 17 bases separated the two germline ends. CDR1 is DFQATT, CDR2 SNEGSKA, per germline (reference sequence). The CDR3 covers 15 residues. The CDR3 nucleotides read TGCAGTGCTTCCCAGGGCAGAGACTTCTACAATGAGCAGTTCTTC. As protein: CSASQGRDFYNEQFF.

This chain joins TRBV27 and TRBJ1-5; D possibly corresponds to TRBD1 (6 bases). V lost 5 bases and J 6 bases, leaving 11 bases between the germline ends. In germline, CDR1 is MNHEY, CDR2 SMNVEV (reference sequence). This CDR3 is built from 13 residues. The CDR3 region is CASSMRGGQPQHF. The CDR3 nucleotides read TGTGCCAGCAGTATGAGGGGGGGTCAGCCCCAGCATTTT.

The CDR3 region is CASSYRLAGNTGELFF. CDR3 bases: TGTGCCAGCAGTTATCGACTAGCGGGGAACACCGGGGAGCTGTTTTTT. This chain connects TRBV6-5 to TRBJ2-2; 10 nucleotides match TRBD2. The V gene end was trimmed by 3 bases and the J gene end by 1 base; junction bases not matched to a gene: 2. This CDR3 contains 16 residues. In germline, CDR1 is MNHEY, CDR2 SVGAGI.

As to this clonotype: The junction and the germline gene differ at one end; a read error may be behind it. This chain uses TRBV15 with TRBJ2-5; 9 positions agree with TRBD2. Germline V gene lookup returns CDR1 LNHNV and CDR2 YYDKDF (reference sequence). The CDR3 loop spans 16 amino acids. The CDR3 DNA sequence: TGTGTCACCAGCACGGCTCTAGCGGGACACTCTTGGACCCAGTACTTC. Encoded protein: CVTSTALAGHSWTQYF.

The rearrangement uses TRBV19 and TRBJ1-4; tentative D call: TRBD1 (5 bases). This CDR3 spans 12 amino acids. Germline values: CDR1 LNHDA, CDR2 SQIVND (reference sequence). Trimming left V 11 bases short and J 8 bases short, with 15 bases between. The CDR3 loop is CAVEGTREKLFF. CDR3 DNA sequence: TGTGCCGTGGAGGGGACTCGGGAAAAACTGTTTTTT.